Shown below are 7 T cell receptor beta chains from a single sample sequenced in a study of blood T cells in healthy people across ages (dated by TCRdb to between 2014 and 2017). The library was made by 5' RACE. The instrument was an Illumina HiSeq 2500. A second about 6 to 11 cycle PCR used a sample-barcoded 5' primer and a J-beta primer mix. Starting from the raw public reads, TCRdb applied fastp trimming at Q25, assembled clones with MiXCR and retained in-frame beta chains. Entries are consolidated by CDR3 protein sequence, retaining the most common genes and DNA. This sample is represented by 790,000 or so distinct CDR3 sequences; about 56% of them were singletons. The ten biggest clones cover roughly 26% of the sample. The sample consisted of blood. The receptor source for this set is a man in his forties in good health.

With regard to this clonotype: A much larger clone differs from this one at a single base, so this may be a read error. This sequence joins TRBV18 and TRBJ2-7, with D tentatively TRBD2 (5 bases). This CDR3 region has 12 residues. V was pared by 2 bases and J by 7 bases, with 9 bases between. The germline V gene encodes CDR1 KGHSH and CDR2 LQKENI. The chain's CDR3 is CASSPNSGEQYF. Written as DNA, the CDR3 is TGTGCCAGCTCACCAAACTCGGGAGAGCAGTACTTC.

V gene TRBV7-3 combines with J gene TRBJ2-1; D gene uncertain. From germline, CDR1 is SGHTA and CDR2 FQGTGA. Trimming took 5 bases from V and 4 from J, leaving 9 bases between them. The CDR3 runs 13 residues. CDR3 coding DNA: TGTGCCAGCAGCAGTGTAGGGTACAATGAGCAGTTCTTC. Translation gives CASSSVGYNEQFF.

V is TRBV15 and J is TRBJ2-2; D possibly matches TRBD1 or TRBD2 (5 bases each). The CDR3 has 15 residues. Germline lookup yields CDR1 LNHNV and CDR2 YYDKDF (reference sequence). Trimming removed 1 base from V and 7 bases from J, with 13 bases in between. This CDR3 is CATSRGRTGHGELFF. As DNA, the CDR3 is TGTGCCACCAGCAGAGGCCGAACGGGGCACGGGGAGCTGTTTTTT.

This sequence joins TRBV6-1 and TRBJ2-7; D unclear. Germline-derived CDR1 and CDR2 are MNHNS and SASEGT. The V end was cut by 3 bases, the J end by 2 bases, with 8 bases between. CDR3 length: 13 amino acids. CDR3 nucleotides: TGTGCCAGCAGTGACGGCAGTCCCTACGAGCAGTACTTC. This codes for CASSDGSPYEQYF.

In this sample, this clonotype turned up a few times. CDR3 amino acids: CASSPDVGLAAGNEQFF. CDR3 DNA: TGTGCCAGCAGCCCAGACGTTGGACTAGCGGCGGGTAATGAGCAGTTCTTC. The chain has TRBV7-9 and TRBJ2-1, with 10 bases identical to TRBD2. V lost 5 bases to trimming and J lost 7 bases; unmatched junction nucleotides: 14. The germline V gene encodes CDR1 SEHNR and CDR2 FQNEAQ (reference sequence). The CDR3 consists of 17 residues.

The gene calls are TRBV9 and TRBJ2-1; a possible D gene is TRBD2 (6 bases). CDR1 SGDLS and CDR2 YYNGEE come from the germline V gene. Trimming left V 5 bases short and J 7 bases short, with 19 bases between. The CDR3 extends over 15 amino acids. The CDR3 sequence: CASRGTSQAGNEQFF. CDR3 bases: TGTGCCAGCAGGGGAACTAGCCAGGCGGGGAATGAGCAGTTCTTC.

A note on this clonotype: This may stem from a read error, because a much larger clone lies one nucleotide away. The V call is TRBV7-2, the J call TRBJ2-7; D not certain. The germline CDR1 and CDR2 sequences are SGHTA and FQGNSA. The CDR3 contains 12 residues. CDR3 amino acids: CASSSPSYEQNF. CDR3 sequence (DNA): TGTGCCAGCAGCTCCCCGTCCTACGAGCAGAACTTC.